The present T cell receptor beta chain was sequenced within a study of Japanese encephalitis immunity and Zika vaccine responses (dated by TCRdb to about 2021). Background for the entire study: Three 5.0 ug doses of alum-adjuvanted ZPIV were administered to included participants at weeks 0, 4 and 28. Some 11 participants were given two doses of JEV vaccine (IXIARO) 28 days apart, two to three months before the first ZPIV dose. Eleven to twelve participants received one dose of YFV vaccine (YF-VAX) before ZPIV, and roughly ten participants were flavivirus-naive. More than 5 representative participants per pre-vaccination group were picked for TCR sequencing, using samples from week 52 and from week 0, the point after pre-vaccination but before ZPIV. TCR repertoires from a few flavivirus-naive individuals were also analyzed at weeks 2, 6 and 52 after the start of ZPIV vaccination. For stimulations, either ZIKV structural-protein peptide pools divided into flavivirus-conserved and non-conserved sets or JEV or YFV peptides matching the pre-vaccination were used. The ZIKV peptides, 15-mers that overlapped by 11 residues, were chosen for containing NetMHCpan/NetMHCII-predicted epitopes with affinity below 50 nM. The study examined whether earlier vaccination against Japanese encephalitis virus (JEV) or yellow fever virus (YFV) influenced CD4 T cell responses to the Zika vaccine. Paper-wide results and their limitations: After ZPIV, repertoire richness of CD4 T cells responding to conserved ZIKV epitopes significantly decreased in JEV-pre-vaccinated donors. Only a few individuals showed CD8 T cell responses to ZIKV peptide pools, and those responses were very low in magnitude. JEV-pre-vaccinated donors showed higher repertoire similarity across time-points and stimulations than YFV-pre-vaccinated donors, indicating more clonotypes common to ZIKV and JEV stimulation. Rather than the whole vaccinated cohort, the analysis covered just a subset of trial participants, namely those who received three doses and had adequate samples. Samples clustered by participant with no similarity between individuals, suggesting no public TCRs were detected. Sample size limitations prevented peptide-pool deconvolution, so the individual peptides driving cross-reactive responses were not identified.

The CDR3 numbers 13 residues from cysteine through phenylalanine. Of the read, only the CDR3 DNA is kept; its 39 bases are in frame from base 1. V trim: 5 bases; J trim: 6 bases; unmatched bases: 1. CDR1 and CDR2 (SEHNR, FQNEAQ) derive from the germline V gene (reference sequence). This clonotype has at least ten counts. There are no base qualities to consult, and no much larger clone falls within one base. PBMCs were labeled with CellTrace CFSE and cultured for less than seven days in RPMI with approximately 8.6% human serum plus peptide pools at roughly 1 ug/mL each. On a BD FACSAria, proliferating CD4 T cells were sorted without fixation as live CD56-CD19-CD16-CD3+CD4+ CFSE-low cells. Enrolled adults were healthy and were found to be seronegative for ZIKV, JEV, YFV, DENV and WNV by microneutralization screening. Samples were obtained from a phase 1, double-blinded, randomized, placebo-controlled trial of an alum-adjuvanted Zika purified-inactivated virus (ZPIV) vaccine. Peripheral blood mononuclear cells were isolated by standard procedure and stored frozen in liquid nitrogen until use.

The library was built by means of 5' RACE. Before sequencing, the TCRbeta libraries were pooled in amounts proportional to the number of cells sorted for each library. RNAzol RT was used to extract total RNA from the sorted cells, and cDNA was then synthesized using an oligo(dT) primer together with a template-switching oligo. The TCRbeta V-CDR3-J region was amplified by PCR with Kapa HiFi between a SMARTer oligo primer and a TCRbeta constant-region primer. Illumina adaptors and sample-specific index barcodes were added in a second PCR, followed by HighPrep bead cleanup and Bioanalyzer confirmation of a band of roughly 650 bp. Sequencing of the libraries was done on an Illumina MiSeq using 2x151 bp paired-end reads. The paper's processing steps were these. Reads were demultiplexed with an in-house Java program, and TCRbeta annotations were assigned and clonotypes were counted with MiXCR. Repertoire overlap used Morisita-Horn indices from the R package vegan, with UPGMA clustering and Circos plots of recurring clonotypes. Shannon diversity and richness were each normalized to the maximum value possible given the input cell numbers, so the resulting values fell between 0 and 1. CDR3beta sequences were aligned with MUSCLE, distances computed with SeqinR, and multidimensional scaling plotted in R. TCRdb reprocessing: public reads trimmed at Q25 with fastp, clones called with MiXCR, in-frame beta chains kept. When rows share a CDR3 protein, they turn into one entry using the most common DNA and genes. The V and J calls and clone size come from TCRdb's table, not from the authors' own analysis. In all, the sample holds some 1,500 distinct CDR3 sequences, and about 5.6% of those were seen once. The biggest ten clones account for roughly 27% of the sample.

The TCR originated in an adult woman who received an inactivated Zika virus vaccine. Source: antigen-activated CD4+ T cells from blood, cultured, taken during a Zika inactivated vaccine study. Recombination linked TRBV7-9 to TRBJ1-6, with 7 bases matching TRBD1. The encoded CDR3 is CASSRQGNSPLHF. At the DNA level, the sequence is TGTGCCAGCAGCCGACAGGGTAATTCACCCCTCCACTTT.